This T cell receptor (beta chain) was captured in a study of neurological immune-mediated disorders. Study-wide results and limits: Multiple sclerosis, the disease with the least TCR clonal expansion, fell below healthy controls, whereas HTLV-1-associated myelopathy showed the most.

This clonotype has a count of ten or more. The antigen remains undetermined. The cDNA came from 5'RACE with 10-nucleotide random UMIs. TCRdb recomputed calls from the 5' RACE reads with MiXCR, one row per CDR3 protein. Of over 25,000 distinct CDR3 sequences in the sample, 21% were seen once. This CDR3 is built from 15 residues. In germline, CDR1 is SGHAT, CDR2 FQDESV (reference sequence). The V end lost 1 base, the J end lost 7 bases, and 14 bases lay between the germline ends. Among the participants, healthy controls were blood bank volunteers in Maryland, USA. The unsorted libraries were generated from a total of 2 million PBMCs, which had been stored in RNAlater at -80 C.

The chain employs TRBV11-1 and TRBJ2-1, with D possibly called TRBD1 or TRBD2 (5 bases each). The sample was PBMCs. The TCR was taken from a woman aged 60 to 75 in good health. CDR3 in amino acids: CASSLGVGEWNEQFF. The CDR3 region has the DNA TGTGCCAGCAGCTTAGGCGTGGGGGAATGGAATGAGCAGTTCTTC. Together with reference TRBV11-1 and TRBJ2-1, the CDR3 gives the full variable domain: EAEVAQSPRYKITEKSQAVAFWCDPISGHATLYWYRQILGQGPELLVQFQDESVVDDSQLPKDRFSAERLKGVDSTLKIQPAELGDSAMYLCASSLGVGEWNEQFFGPGTRLTVL.